This TCR beta chain was captured by sequencing in a study of blood T cell repertoires in COVID-19. The V segment lost 2 bases and the J segment 3 bases; nucleotides outside the gene matches: 3. CDR1 is SSHAT, CDR2 FNYEAQ, per germline (reference sequence). The CDR3 covers 15 residues. Seattle patients were enrolled while actively infected and followed longitudinally. Here immunoSEQ multiplex PCR was the method, and the copy in TCRdb shows in-frame clones only, minus some. The table has 150,000 to 250,000 clones, around 75% seen once. This rearrangement joins TRBV7-7 to TRBJ2-1, with 8 bases that match TRBD2. The TCR originated in a woman aged 40 to 49 with COVID-19, enrolled during active disease. The sequencing input was peripheral blood. The CDR3 DNA reads TGTGCCAGCAGCTTACGGCGGGAGGACTACAATGAGCAGTTCTTC. Its protein product is CASSLRREDYNEQFF.